The source of this T cell receptor beta chain is a study of OX40 agonist ivuxolimab in advanced cancers. Broader study findings: Researchers report that CD8+ T cells had, on average, more expanded clones than CD4+. Among some nonresponders, normalized T-cell clonal expansion was also low.

This clone was counted a few times. What it binds is not known. The CDR3 has 15 amino acids. V trimming: 0 bases; J trimming: 7 bases; junction bases outside the gene matches: 8. The germline gives CDR1 SGHTA, CDR2 FQGTGA. Libraries were prepared by immunoSEQ multiplex PCR; TCRdb keeps only in-frame clonotypes and omits some of them. The table has 50,000 to 60,000 clones, approximately 86% seen once. The clonotype was recovered from an adult with an advanced solid tumor such as melanoma, head and neck, liver or kidney cancer. The specimen was CD4+ or CD8+ T cells sorted from blood, collected in a trial of the OX40 agonist ivuxolimab. The chain employs TRBV7-3 and TRBJ2-7; 8 nucleotides agree with TRBD1. The CDR3 is CASSLTGGQGGEQYF. CDR3 coding DNA: TGTGCCAGCAGCTTAACTGGAGGACAGGGTGGAGAGCAGTACTTC.